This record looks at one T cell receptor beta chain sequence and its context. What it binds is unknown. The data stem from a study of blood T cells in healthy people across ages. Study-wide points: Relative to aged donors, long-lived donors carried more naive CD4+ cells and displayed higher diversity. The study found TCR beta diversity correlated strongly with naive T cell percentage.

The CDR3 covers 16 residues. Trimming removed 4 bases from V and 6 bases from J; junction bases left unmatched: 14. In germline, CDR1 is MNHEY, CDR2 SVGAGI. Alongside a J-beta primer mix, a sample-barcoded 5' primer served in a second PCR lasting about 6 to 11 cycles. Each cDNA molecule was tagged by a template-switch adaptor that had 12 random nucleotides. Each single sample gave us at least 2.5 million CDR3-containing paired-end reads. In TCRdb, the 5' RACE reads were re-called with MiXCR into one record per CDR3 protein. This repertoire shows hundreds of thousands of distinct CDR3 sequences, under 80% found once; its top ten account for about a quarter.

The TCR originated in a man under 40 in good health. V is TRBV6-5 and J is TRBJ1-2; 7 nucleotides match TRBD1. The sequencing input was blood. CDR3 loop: CASSFHPRGTDNGYTF. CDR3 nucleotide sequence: TGTGCCAGCAGTTTCCACCCGAGGGGGACAGACAATGGCTACACCTTC.